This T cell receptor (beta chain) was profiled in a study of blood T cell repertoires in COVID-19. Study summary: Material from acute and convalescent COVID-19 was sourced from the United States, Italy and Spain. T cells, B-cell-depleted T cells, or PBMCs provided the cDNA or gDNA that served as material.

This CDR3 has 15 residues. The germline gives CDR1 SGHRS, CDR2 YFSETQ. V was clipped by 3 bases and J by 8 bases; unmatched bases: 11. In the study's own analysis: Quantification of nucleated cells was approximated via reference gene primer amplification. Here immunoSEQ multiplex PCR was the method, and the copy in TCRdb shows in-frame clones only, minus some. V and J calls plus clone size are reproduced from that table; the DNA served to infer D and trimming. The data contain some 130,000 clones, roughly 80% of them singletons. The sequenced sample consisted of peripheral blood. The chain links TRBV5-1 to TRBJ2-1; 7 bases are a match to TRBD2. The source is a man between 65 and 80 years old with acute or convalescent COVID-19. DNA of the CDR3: TGCGCCAGCAGCTGGACTGGGAGGGGCTCAGATGAGCAGTTCTTC. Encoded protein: CASSWTGRGSDEQFF.